This TCR beta chain emerged from a study of blood T cells in healthy people across ages. General study points: Percentage of naive T cells showed a strong correlation with TCR beta diversity.

This clonotype was seen at least ten times. What it recognizes is unknown. CDR1 is SGHDT, CDR2 YYEEEE, per germline. The V gene end was trimmed by 1 base and the J gene end by 2 bases; junction bases not matched to a gene: 5. CDR3 length: 16 residues. Together with a sample-barcoded 5' primer, a J-beta primer mix was included in a second PCR lasting about 7 to 11 cycles. TCRdb passed the 5' RACE reads through MiXCR, listing each CDR3 protein once. The sample consists of 550,000 to 800,000 distinct CDR3 sequences, about 32% of them appearing once. The sample comprised blood. The receptor's source is a woman of 80 years or more in good health. This chain uses TRBV5-6 with TRBJ1-4; 7 bases are shared with TRBD1. In DNA, the CDR3 is TGTGCCAGCAGCTTGATCAGGGGGAGGACTAATGAAAAACTGTTTTTT. Amino acid sequence: CASSLIRGRTNEKLFF.